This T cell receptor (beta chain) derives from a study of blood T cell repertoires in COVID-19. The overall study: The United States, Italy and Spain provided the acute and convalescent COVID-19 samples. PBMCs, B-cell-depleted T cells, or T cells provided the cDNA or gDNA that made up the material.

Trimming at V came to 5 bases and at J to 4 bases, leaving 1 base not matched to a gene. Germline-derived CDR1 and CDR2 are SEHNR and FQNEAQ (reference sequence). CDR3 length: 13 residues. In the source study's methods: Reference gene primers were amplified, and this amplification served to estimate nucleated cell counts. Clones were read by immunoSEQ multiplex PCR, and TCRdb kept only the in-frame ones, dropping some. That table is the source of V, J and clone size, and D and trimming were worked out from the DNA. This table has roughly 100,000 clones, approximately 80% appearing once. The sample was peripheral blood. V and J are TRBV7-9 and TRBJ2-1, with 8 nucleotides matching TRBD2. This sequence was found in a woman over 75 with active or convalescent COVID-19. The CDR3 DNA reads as TGTGCCAGCAGCCCGGGGGGGTACAATGAGCAGTTCTTC. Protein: CASSPGGYNEQFF.